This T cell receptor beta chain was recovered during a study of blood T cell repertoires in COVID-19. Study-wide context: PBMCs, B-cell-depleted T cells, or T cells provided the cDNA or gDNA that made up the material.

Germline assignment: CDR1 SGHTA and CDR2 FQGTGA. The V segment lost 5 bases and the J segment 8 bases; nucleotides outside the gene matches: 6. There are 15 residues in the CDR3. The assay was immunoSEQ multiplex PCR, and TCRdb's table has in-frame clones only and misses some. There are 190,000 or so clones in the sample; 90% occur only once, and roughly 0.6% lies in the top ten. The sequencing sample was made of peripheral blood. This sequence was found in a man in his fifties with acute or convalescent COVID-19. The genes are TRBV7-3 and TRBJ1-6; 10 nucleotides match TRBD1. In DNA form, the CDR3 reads TGTGCCAGCAGCATCACCGGGACAGGGGATTCACCCCTCCACTTT. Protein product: CASSITGTGDSPLHF.